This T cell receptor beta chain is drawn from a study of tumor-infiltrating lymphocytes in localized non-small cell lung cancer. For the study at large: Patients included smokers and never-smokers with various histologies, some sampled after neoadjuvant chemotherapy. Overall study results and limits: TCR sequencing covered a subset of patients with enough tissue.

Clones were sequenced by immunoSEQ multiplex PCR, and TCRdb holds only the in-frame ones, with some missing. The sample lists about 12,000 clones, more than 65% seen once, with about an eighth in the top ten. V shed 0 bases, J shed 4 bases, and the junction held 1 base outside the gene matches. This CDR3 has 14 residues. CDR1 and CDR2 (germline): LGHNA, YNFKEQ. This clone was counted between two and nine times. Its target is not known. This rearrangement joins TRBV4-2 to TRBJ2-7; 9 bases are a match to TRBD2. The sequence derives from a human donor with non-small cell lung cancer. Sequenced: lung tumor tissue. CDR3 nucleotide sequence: TGTGCCAGCAGCCAAGAGCTAGCGGGATACGAGCAGTACTTC. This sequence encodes CASSQELAGYEQYF.